Below are 31 T cell receptor beta chains sequenced from a single sample in a study. One entry per CDR3 protein, called by TCRdb with MiXCR from the 5' RACE reads. The profile shows several thousand distinct CDR3 sequences, about a third of them singletons. Material: tumor-infiltrating memory CD4+ T cells sorted from the breast tumor. This sample's subset: memory CD4+ T cells, CD4+CD45RO+CD25-. The source is a female donor with breast cancer.

By share of the sample, this clonotype is large. The chain uses TRBV5-1 and TRBJ1-3; 8 bases fit TRBD1. The germline CDR1 and CDR2 sequences are SGHRS and YFSETQ. V trimming: 4 bases; J trimming: 2 bases; junction bases outside the gene matches: 5. This CDR3 is built from 15 residues. In DNA, the CDR3 is TGCGCCAGCAGCCAACTACAGGGGGCTGGAAACACCATATATTTT. Translation gives CASSQLQGAGNTIYF.

V gene TRBV6-6 combines with J gene TRBJ2-1, with D possibly being TRBD2 (5 bases). This CDR3 is built from 18 residues. Deletions cut 8 bases from V and 1 base from J, with 24 bases between. Germline-derived CDR1 and CDR2 are MNHNY and SVGAGI (reference sequence). CDR3 protein: CASFSGSPAQGSYNEQFF. Written as DNA, the CDR3 is TGTGCCAGCTTTTCGGGGAGTCCGGCACAAGGTTCCTACAATGAGCAGTTCTTC.

Of note for this clonotype: Just one base apart from a much larger clone, this may be a read error. J is TRBJ2-3 and V is TRBV7-8, with 13 nucleotides matching TRBD2. V was clipped by 5 bases and J by 6 bases; unmatched bases: 8. CDR3 length: 16 amino acids. Germline V gene sequence: CDR1 SGHVS, CDR2 FQNEAQ. CDR3 sequence: CASSRRTSGSKDTQYF. The CDR3 coding sequence is TGTGCCAGCAGCCGTCGGACTAGCGGGAGTAAGGATACGCAGTATTTT.

This clonotype was counted between two and nine times. The CDR3 spells CASSLGQGEKLFF. The CDR3 nucleotides are TGTGCCAGCAGTTTGGGGCAGGGTGAAAAACTGTTTTTT. V gene TRBV12-3 or TRBV12-4 combines with J gene TRBJ1-4; tentatively, D is TRBD1 (5 bases). The CDR3 length is 13 residues. Trimming took 3 bases from V and 7 from J, leaving 9 bases between them.

This clonotype was counted many times. CDR3 in amino acids: CSVEEGMNTEAFF. The DNA of the CDR3 is TGCAGCGTTGAAGAGGGCATGAACACTGAAGCTTTCTTT. This chain uses TRBV29-1 with TRBJ1-1; D is uncertain. CDR1 and CDR2 (germline): SQVTM, ANQGSEA. The V end lost 0 bases, the J end lost 0 bases, and 5 bases lay between the germline ends. This CDR3 comprises 13 residues.

This clonotype was seen at least ten times. The J gene is TRBJ2-1, the V gene TRBV7-2; 10 positions agree with TRBD1. After removal of 3 bases from V and 1 base from J, the junction contained 3 bases not matched to a gene. Germline CDR1 SGHTA, CDR2 FQGNSA. There are 16 residues in the CDR3. The CDR3 DNA is TGTGCCAGCAGCTTGAGGGACAGGGGTTCCTACAATGAGCAGTTCTTC. Amino acid sequence: CASSLRDRGSYNEQFF.

This clonotype was counted ten times or more. The chain employs TRBV19 and TRBJ2-7; no clear D gene. Trimming shortened V by 4 bases and J by 3 bases, and 13 bases separated the two germline ends. The CDR3 consists of 14 residues. The V gene's germline CDR1 is LNHDA and CDR2 SQIVND (reference sequence). This CDR3 is CASSSSFSDYEQYF. The CDR3 nucleotides read TGTGCCAGTAGTAGCTCGTTTTCGGACTACGAGCAGTACTTC.

The CDR3 loop reads CASSYAAHGAFF. The DNA for the CDR3 is TGTGCCAGCAGTTACGCGGCCCACGGGGCGTTCTTC. The chain has TRBV6-2 or TRBV6-3 and TRBJ2-1; tentatively, D is TRBD1 or TRBD2 (5 bases each). The CDR3 runs 12 residues. Between the trimmed V and J ends, which lost 2 bases and 15 bases, there was a span of 14 bases. CDR1 MNHEY and CDR2 SVGEGT come from the germline V gene.

By share, this clonotype ranks as medium-sized. The rearrangement joins TRBV9 to TRBJ2-1, with 12 positions matching TRBD2. V dropped 1 base and J dropped 4; count of bases not matched to a gene: 3. The CDR3 sequence is 16 residues long. Germline V gene lookup returns CDR1 SGDLS and CDR2 YYNGEE. CDR3 nucleotide sequence: TGTGCCAGCAGCGTATACGGGACTAGCGGGTACAATGAGCAGTTCTTC. It specifies CASSVYGTSGYNEQFF.

There are a few counts of this clonotype. V gene TRBV29-1 combines with J gene TRBJ2-7; 8 nucleotides line up with TRBD1. The trim removed 4 bases at V and 6 bases at J, leaving 5 bases unmatched. The germline V gene encodes CDR1 SQVTM and CDR2 ANQGSEA. The CDR3 is 12 residues long. The CDR3 DNA reads TGCAGCGTTGCCGGACAGGGTGGCGAGCAGTACTTC. Amino acid sequence: CSVAGQGGEQYF.

This clonotype rates as large (0.1 to 1%). The V and J genes are TRBV5-1 and TRBJ1-6; 7 nucleotides agree with TRBD1. The germline V gene encodes CDR1 SGHRS and CDR2 YFSETQ. V dropped 4 bases and J dropped 9; count of bases not matched to a gene: 7. This CDR3 region has 14 residues. The CDR3 DNA sequence: TGCGCCAGCAGCCCGGGACAGCACGGTTCACCCCTCCACTTT. Translation gives CASSPGQHGSPLHF.

This clonotype has at least ten counts. The chain has TRBV5-4 and TRBJ2-3; the D gene could be TRBD1 or TRBD2 (7 bases each). The germline V gene encodes CDR1 SGHNT and CDR2 YYREEE (reference sequence). This CDR3 contains 14 residues. The V gene lost 9 bases and the J gene lost 3 bases, with 17 bases spanning the gap. The CDR3, as DNA: TGTGCCACCAAAGCAGGGGGGGTGACAGATACGCAGTATTTT. Translating it yields CATKAGGVTDTQYF.

J is TRBJ2-3 and V is TRBV5-1; tentative D call: TRBD1 (7 bases). V was trimmed by 1 base and J by 1 base, leaving 16 bases between them. The CDR3 length is 17 residues. Germline lookup yields CDR1 SGHRS and CDR2 YFSETQ. CDR3 in amino acids: CASSLPPGGGRTDTQYF. The DNA of the CDR3 is TGCGCCAGCAGCTTGCCGCCAGGGGGAGGTCGCACAGATACGCAGTATTTT.

This clonotype is categorized as medium-sized (0.01 to 0.1%). CDR3: CASSHMGNTGELFF. The CDR3 nucleotides are TGCGCCAGCAGCCACATGGGGAACACCGGGGAGCTGTTTTTT. The V and J genes are TRBV4-1 and TRBJ2-2, with unresolved D. CDR1 is MGHRA, CDR2 YSYEKL, per germline. Trimming took off 3 bases at V and 1 base at J, with 6 bases between the two ends. CDR3 length equals 14 residues.

Points on this clonotype: A single base separates this from a much larger clone, so it may be a read error. J is TRBJ2-3 and V is TRBV27; TRBD2 aligns across 9 bases. Per germline, CDR1 MNHEY and CDR2 SMNVEV (reference sequence). The CDR3 spans 17 residues. Unmatched junction bases numbered 12, after V lost 8 bases and J lost 0 bases. The CDR3 here is CASDHNLAGASTDTQYF. The CDR3 coding sequence is TGTGCCAGCGATCATAATTTAGCGGGGGCTAGCACAGATACGCAGTATTTT.

This clonotype occurred many times. The chain employs TRBV12-3 or TRBV12-4 and TRBJ1-1; perhaps TRBD1 as D (5 bases). The V end lost 2 bases, the J end lost 1 base, and 11 bases lay between the germline ends. CDR3 size: 15 residues. For the CDR3, the DNA is TGTGCCAGCAGTTTAATGGGGGGGGGGAACACTGAAGCTTTCTTT. Translating it yields CASSLMGGGNTEAFF.

This clonotype was seen at least ten times. The rearrangement links TRBV29-1 to TRBJ2-5; a weak D match, TRBD1 (5 bases). Germline V gene sequence: CDR1 SQVTM, CDR2 ANQGSEA. The CDR3 is 12 residues long. Trimming shortened V by 7 bases and J by 2 bases, and 11 bases separated the two germline ends. The CDR3 DNA reads as TGCAGCGCCAGGGCGGAGCAAGAGACCCAGTACTTC. This sequence encodes CSARAEQETQYF.

About this clonotype: The germline gene is not matched at one end of the junction; a read error may be the cause. This chain connects TRBV5-1 to TRBJ1-2; 8 nucleotides line up with TRBD1. This CDR3 contains 17 residues. Germline CDR1 reads SGHRS; CDR2 reads YFSETQ. The DNA for the CDR3 is TGCGCTAGCAGCTGGTCGACAGGGGCGCTCGCCTTTGGTGGCTACACCTTC. It codes for CASSWSTGALAFGGYTF.

The chain is built from TRBV20-1 and TRBJ2-3; tentative D call: TRBD1 (5 bases). The CDR3 covers 12 residues. The V end was cut by 5 bases, the J end by 6 bases, with 12 bases between. Germline assignment: CDR1 DFQATT and CDR2 SNEGSKA (reference sequence). The CDR3 region is CSAQRGSDTQYF. The CDR3 DNA follows: TGCAGTGCTCAAAGGGGTTCGGATACGCAGTATTTT.

This clonotype ranks as medium-sized. This chain joins TRBV7-2 and TRBJ2-7; 9 nucleotides line up with TRBD1. This CDR3 has 16 residues. V shed 3 bases, J shed 1 base, and the junction held 7 bases outside the gene matches. Germline values: CDR1 SGHTA, CDR2 FQGNSA. The CDR3 is CASSFSQGAGSYEQYF. In DNA, the CDR3 is TGTGCCAGCAGCTTCTCACAGGGGGCAGGATCCTACGAGCAGTACTTC.

This clonotype ranks as medium-sized (0.01 to 0.1%). This chain links TRBV24-1 with TRBJ2-2; D uncertain. Germline lookup yields CDR1 KGHDR and CDR2 SFDVKD. V was pared by 6 bases and J by 6 bases, with 7 bases between. The CDR3 totals 12 residues. The CDR3 here is CATSKGPGELFF. DNA for the CDR3: TGTGCCACCAGTAAGGGTCCCGGGGAGCTGTTTTTT.

The genes are TRBV9 and TRBJ2-1; 12 positions match TRBD2. The length of the CDR3 is 16 residues. Trimming at V came to 3 bases and at J to 9 bases, leaving 10 bases not matched to a gene. Per germline, CDR1 SGDLS and CDR2 YYNGEE. The CDR3 sequence is CASSEQLAGGQGEQFF. The DNA for the CDR3 is TGTGCCAGCAGCGAGCAACTAGCGGGAGGTCAGGGTGAGCAGTTCTTC.

Only one count was recorded for this clonotype. The CDR3 does not close with the conserved phenylalanine or tryptophan, likely indicating a read error. The chain links TRBV7-2 to TRBJ1-1; TRBD1 agrees at 7 bases. The V gene end was trimmed by 5 bases and the J gene end by 0 bases; junction bases not matched to a gene: 0. Germline assignment: CDR1 SGHTA and CDR2 FQGNSA. The CDR3 consists of 13 residues. The CDR3 DNA sequence: TGTACCAGCAGCGACAGGGTGAACACTGAAGCTTTCCTT. This sequence encodes CTSSDRVNTEAFL.

V usage is TRBV24-1 and J usage is TRBJ2-1, with D uncertain. The CDR3 contains 14 residues. The V gene's germline CDR1 is KGHDR and CDR2 SFDVKD. V was cut by 5 bases and J by 0 bases, with 7 bases left in between. DNA for the CDR3: TGTGCCACCAGTGGGGCCGACTCCTACAATGAGCAGTTCTTC. Translated: CATSGADSYNEQFF.

This clonotype has only a few counts. The CDR3 is CSARDLRGTNSPLHF. CDR3 DNA: TGCAGTGCTAGAGATCTGCGAGGGACTAATTCACCCCTCCACTTT. V and J are TRBV20-1 and TRBJ1-6, with D perhaps TRBD1 (5 bases). This CDR3 is 15 amino acids long. V gave up 0 bases and J gave up 6 bases, with 12 bases separating them. Germline values: CDR1 DFQATT, CDR2 SNEGSKA (reference sequence).

In the case of this clonotype: The conserved final phenylalanine or tryptophan is absent from the CDR3, which likely points to a read error. The chain carries TRBV29-1 and TRBJ2-5, with 8 bases identical to TRBD1. This CDR3 region has 12 residues. Germline CDR1 reads SQVTM; CDR2 reads ANQGSEA. The CDR3 region is CGVETGAETQYS. In DNA, the CDR3 is TGCGGCGTAGAGACAGGGGCGGAGACCCAGTACTCC.

A word on this clonotype: A read error is possible here, since a much larger clone lies one base away. The genes are TRBV9 and TRBJ2-7; possibly TRBD2 for D (6 bases). CDR3 length: 14 amino acids. Trimming removed 4 bases at V and 2 bases at J, with 13 bases between. Germline V gene data show CDR1 as SGDLS and CDR2 as YYNGEE. CDR3 region: CASSPGTCTYEQYF. DNA for the CDR3: TGTGCCAGCAGCCCGGGGACTTGTACCTACGAGCAGTACTTC.

In this sample, this clonotype turned up a few times. This chain joins TRBV25-1 and TRBJ2-3; 10 nucleotides agree with TRBD1. CDR3 length equals 17 residues. Germline V gene sequence: CDR1 MGHDK, CDR2 SYGVNS. V dropped 6 bases and J dropped 2; count of bases not matched to a gene: 11. The DNA for the CDR3 is TGTGCCAGCAGCTCGACAGGGGGCCCCACAACCACAGATACGCAGTATTTT. Protein product: CASSSTGGPTTTDTQYF.

This clonotype is judged medium-sized. V is TRBV9 and J is TRBJ1-5; D gene unclear. The V gene lost 0 bases and the J gene lost 9 bases, with 10 bases spanning the gap. The CDR3 has 13 residues. Germline CDR1 is SGDLS and CDR2 is YYNGEE. In nucleotides, the CDR3 is TGTGCCAGCAGCGTAGTATCCGGTTCGCCCCAGCATTTT. Translation: CASSVVSGSPQHF.

This clonotype was counted a single time. Possible read error: a much larger clone is one base away. The chain couples TRBV6-2 or TRBV6-3 to TRBJ2-7; 7 bases line up with TRBD1. CDR1 and CDR2 (germline): MNHEY, SVGEGT. The CDR3 length is 15 residues. V lost 5 bases to trimming and J lost 4 bases; unmatched junction nucleotides: 11. The CDR3 spells CASSTKTGRSYEQYF. The CDR3 DNA reads TGTGCCAGCAGTACTAAGACAGGGCGTTCGTACGAGCAGTACTTC.

By sample share, this clonotype is medium-sized. The chain uses TRBV29-1 and TRBJ1-5; possibly TRBD1 for D (5 bases). V lost 4 bases and J lost 7, with 14 bases in between. CDR3 length: 13 amino acids. Germline CDR1 reads SQVTM; CDR2 reads ANQGSEA. CDR3: CSVVGAPGQPQHF. CDR3 coding DNA: TGCAGCGTTGTAGGGGCCCCTGGACAGCCCCAGCATTTT.